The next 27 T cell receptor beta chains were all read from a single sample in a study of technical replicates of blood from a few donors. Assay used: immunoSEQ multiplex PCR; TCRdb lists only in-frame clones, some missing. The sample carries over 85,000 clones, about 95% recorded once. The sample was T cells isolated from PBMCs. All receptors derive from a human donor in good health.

CDR3 sequence: CASSIPGQGPYEQYF. In DNA, the CDR3 is TGTGCCAGCAGTATTCCGGGACAGGGACCCTACGAGCAGTACTTC. The chain combines TRBV28 with TRBJ2-7; TRBD1 matches 9 bases. CDR1 and CDR2 from the germline V gene are MDHEN and SYDVKM. There are 15 residues in the CDR3. V shed 5 bases, J shed 2 bases, and the junction held 7 bases outside the gene matches.

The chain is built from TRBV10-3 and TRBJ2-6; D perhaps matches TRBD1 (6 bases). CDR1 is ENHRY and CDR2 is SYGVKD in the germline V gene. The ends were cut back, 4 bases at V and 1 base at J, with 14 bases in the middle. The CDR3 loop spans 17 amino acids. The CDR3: CAISGSGAQSGANVLTF. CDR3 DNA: TGTGCCATCAGTGGGTCAGGGGCCCAGTCTGGGGCCAACGTCCTGACTTTC.

The CDR3 DNA follows: TGCAGCGTTGGAGGGTACACTGAAGCTTTCTTT. Translation: CSVGGYTEAFF. The chain uses TRBV29-1 and TRBJ1-1; no clear D gene. Per germline, CDR1 SQVTM and CDR2 ANQGSEA. The CDR3 is 11 amino acids. Trimming cost V 4 bases and J 3 bases, with 6 bases left between them. Combining the CDR3 with reference TRBV29-1 and TRBJ1-1 gives the whole variable domain SAVISQKPSRDICQRGTSLTIQCQVDSQVTMMFWYRQQPGQSLTLIATANQGSEATYESGFVIDKFPISRPNLTFSTLTVSNMSPEDSSIYLCSVGGYTEAFFGQGTRLTVV.

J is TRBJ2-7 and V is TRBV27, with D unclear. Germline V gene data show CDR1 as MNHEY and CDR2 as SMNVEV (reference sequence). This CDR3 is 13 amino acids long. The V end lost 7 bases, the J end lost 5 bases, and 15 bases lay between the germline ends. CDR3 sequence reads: CASTELGSNEQYF. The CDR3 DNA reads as TGTGCCAGCACCGAGCTCGGGTCGAACGAGCAGTACTTC.

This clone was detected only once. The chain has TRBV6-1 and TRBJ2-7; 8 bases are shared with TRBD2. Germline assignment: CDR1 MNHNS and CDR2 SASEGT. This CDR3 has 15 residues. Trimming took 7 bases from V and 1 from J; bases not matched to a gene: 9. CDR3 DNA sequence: TGTGCCAGCAACCGAGCGGGAGAGGTATCCTACGAGCAGTACTTC. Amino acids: CASNRAGEVSYEQYF.

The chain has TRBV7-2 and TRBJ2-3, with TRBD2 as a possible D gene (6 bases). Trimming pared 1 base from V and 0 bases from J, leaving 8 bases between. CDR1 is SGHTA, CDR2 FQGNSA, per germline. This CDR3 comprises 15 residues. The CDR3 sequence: CASSLVGSSTDTQYF. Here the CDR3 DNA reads TGTGCCAGCAGCTTAGTCGGGAGCAGCACAGATACGCAGTATTTT. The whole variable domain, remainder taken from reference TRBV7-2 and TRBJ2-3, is GAGVSQSPSNKVTEKGKDVELRCDPISGHTALYWYRQSLGQGLEFLIYFQGNSAPDKSGLPSDRFSAERTGGSVSTLTIQRTQQEDSAVYLCASSLVGSSTDTQYFGPGTRLTVL.

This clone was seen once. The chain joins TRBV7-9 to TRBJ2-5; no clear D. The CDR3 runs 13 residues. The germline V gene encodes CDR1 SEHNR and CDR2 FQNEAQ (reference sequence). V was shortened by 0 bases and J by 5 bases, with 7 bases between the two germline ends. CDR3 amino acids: CASSLASQETQYF. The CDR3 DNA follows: TGTGCCAGCAGCTTAGCCTCCCAGGAGACCCAGTACTTC.

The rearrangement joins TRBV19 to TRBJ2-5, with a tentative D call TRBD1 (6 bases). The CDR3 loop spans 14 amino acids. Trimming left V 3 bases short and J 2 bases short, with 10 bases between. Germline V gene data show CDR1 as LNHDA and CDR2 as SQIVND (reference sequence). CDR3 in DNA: TGTGCCAGTAGTATGGGCAGGGGTCAAGAGACCCAGTACTTC. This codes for CASSMGRGQETQYF.

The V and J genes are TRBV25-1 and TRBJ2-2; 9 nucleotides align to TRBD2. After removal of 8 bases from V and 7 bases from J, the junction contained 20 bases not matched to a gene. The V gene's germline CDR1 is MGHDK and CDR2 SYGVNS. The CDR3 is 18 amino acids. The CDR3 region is CASSRPPGREGHGGELFF. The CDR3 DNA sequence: TGTGCCAGCTCCCGCCCACCCGGGCGGGAGGGCCATGGCGGGGAGCTGTTTTTT.

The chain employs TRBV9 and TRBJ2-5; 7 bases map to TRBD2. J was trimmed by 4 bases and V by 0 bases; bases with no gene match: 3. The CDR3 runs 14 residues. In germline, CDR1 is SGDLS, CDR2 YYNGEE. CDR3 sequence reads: CASSVAERGETQYF. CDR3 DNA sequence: TGTGCCAGCAGCGTAGCAGAGCGGGGAGAGACCCAGTACTTC. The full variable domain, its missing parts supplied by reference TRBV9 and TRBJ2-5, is DSGVTQTPKHLITATGQRVTLRCSPRSGDLSVYWYQQSLDQGLQFLIQYYNGEERAKGNILERFSAQQFPDLHSELNLSSLELGDSALYFCASSVAERGETQYFGPGTRLLVL.

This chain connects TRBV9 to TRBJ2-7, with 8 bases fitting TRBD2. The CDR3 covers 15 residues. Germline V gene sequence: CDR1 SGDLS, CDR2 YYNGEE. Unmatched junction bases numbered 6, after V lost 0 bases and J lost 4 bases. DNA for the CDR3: TGTGCCAGCAGCGTAGAATCTAGCGGGCTTTACGAGCAGTACTTC. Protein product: CASSVESSGLYEQYF. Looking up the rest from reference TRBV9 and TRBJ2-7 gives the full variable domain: DSGVTQTPKHLITATGQRVTLRCSPRSGDLSVYWYQQSLDQGLQFLIQYYNGEERAKGNILERFSAQQFPDLHSELNLSSLELGDSALYFCASSVESSGLYEQYFGPGTRLTVT.

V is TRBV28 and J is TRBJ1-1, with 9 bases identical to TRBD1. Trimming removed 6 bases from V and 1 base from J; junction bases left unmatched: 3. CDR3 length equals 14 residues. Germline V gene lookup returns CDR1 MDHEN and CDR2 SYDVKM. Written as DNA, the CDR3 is TGTGCCAGCAGGTTGACAGGGGGGAACACTGAAGCTTTCTTT. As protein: CASRLTGGNTEAFF.

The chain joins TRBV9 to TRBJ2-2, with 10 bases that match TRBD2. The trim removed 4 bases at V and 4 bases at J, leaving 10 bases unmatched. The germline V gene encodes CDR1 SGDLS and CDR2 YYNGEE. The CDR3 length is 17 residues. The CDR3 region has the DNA TGTGCCAGCAGCCCTCATATAGCGGGGGGAGGCACCGGGGAGCTGTTTTTT. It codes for CASSPHIAGGGTGELFF.

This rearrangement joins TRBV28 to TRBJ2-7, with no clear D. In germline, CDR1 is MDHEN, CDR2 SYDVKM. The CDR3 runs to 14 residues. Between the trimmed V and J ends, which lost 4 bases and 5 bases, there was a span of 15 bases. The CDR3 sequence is CASSSIQILNEQYF. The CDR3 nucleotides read TGTGCCAGCAGTTCTATACAGATCCTCAACGAGCAGTACTTC.

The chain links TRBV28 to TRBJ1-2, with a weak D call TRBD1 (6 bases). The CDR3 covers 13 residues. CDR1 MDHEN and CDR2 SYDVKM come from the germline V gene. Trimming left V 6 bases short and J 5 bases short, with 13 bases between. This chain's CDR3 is CASSAKGGYGYTF. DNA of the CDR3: TGTGCCAGCAGCGCAAAGGGGGGGTATGGCTACACCTTC.

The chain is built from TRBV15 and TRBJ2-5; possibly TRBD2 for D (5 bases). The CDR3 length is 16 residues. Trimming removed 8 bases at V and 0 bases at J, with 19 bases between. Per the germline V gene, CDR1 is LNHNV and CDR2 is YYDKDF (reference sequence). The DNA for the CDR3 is TGTGCCACCCAGGCGCGGGCAAGAACGTACCAAGAGACCCAGTACTTC. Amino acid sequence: CATQARARTYQETQYF.

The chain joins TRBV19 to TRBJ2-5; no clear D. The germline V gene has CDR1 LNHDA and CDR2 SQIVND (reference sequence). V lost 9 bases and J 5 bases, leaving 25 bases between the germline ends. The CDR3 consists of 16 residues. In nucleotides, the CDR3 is TGTGCCAGCGCATATACTCTCGACCCTTCGGAGGAGACCCAGTACTTC. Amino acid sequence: CASAYTLDPSEETQYF. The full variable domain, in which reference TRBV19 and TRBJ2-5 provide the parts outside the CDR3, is DGGITQSPKYLFRKEGQNVTLSCEQNLNHDAMYWYRQDPGQGLRLIYYSQIVNDFQKGDIAEGYSVSREKKESFPLTVTSAQKNPTAFYLCASAYTLDPSEETQYFGPGTRLLVL.

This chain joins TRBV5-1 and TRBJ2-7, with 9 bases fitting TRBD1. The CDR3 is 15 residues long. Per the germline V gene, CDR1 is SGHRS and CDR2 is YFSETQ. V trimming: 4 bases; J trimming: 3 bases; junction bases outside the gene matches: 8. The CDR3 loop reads CASSLRGQGIYEQYF. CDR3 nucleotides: TGCGCCAGCAGCCTCCGGGGACAGGGTATCTACGAGCAGTACTTC.

The CDR3 region has the DNA TGTGCCAGCAGCTTGATCGCGGGTAGCGGGAGAAGGCAAGAGACCCAGTACTTC. The encoded protein is CASSLIAGSGRRQETQYF. V gene TRBV5-6 combines with J gene TRBJ2-5; 9 nucleotides line up with TRBD2. The germline V gene has CDR1 SGHDT and CDR2 YYEEEE. The CDR3 has 18 residues. Trimming cost V 1 base and J 2 bases; bases outside gene matches: 12.

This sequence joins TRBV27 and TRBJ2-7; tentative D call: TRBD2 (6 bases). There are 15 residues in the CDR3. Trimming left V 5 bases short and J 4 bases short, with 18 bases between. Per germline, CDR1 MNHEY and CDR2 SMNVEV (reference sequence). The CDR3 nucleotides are TGTGCCAGCAGTCCCCCGGGACTTACTTTATACGAGCAGTACTTC. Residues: CASSPPGLTLYEQYF.

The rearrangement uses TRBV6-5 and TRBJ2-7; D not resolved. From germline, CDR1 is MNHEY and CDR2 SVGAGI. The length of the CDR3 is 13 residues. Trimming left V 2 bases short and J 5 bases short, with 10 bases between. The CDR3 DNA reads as TGTGCCAGCAGTTACGGAGCCAGAAACGAGCAGTACTTC. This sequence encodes CASSYGARNEQYF.

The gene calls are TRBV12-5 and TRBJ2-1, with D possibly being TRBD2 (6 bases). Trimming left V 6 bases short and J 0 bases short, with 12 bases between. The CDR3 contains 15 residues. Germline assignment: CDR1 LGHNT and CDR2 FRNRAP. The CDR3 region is CASGRGTVSYNEQFF. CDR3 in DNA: TGTGCTAGTGGCCGAGGGACTGTCTCCTACAATGAGCAGTTCTTC.

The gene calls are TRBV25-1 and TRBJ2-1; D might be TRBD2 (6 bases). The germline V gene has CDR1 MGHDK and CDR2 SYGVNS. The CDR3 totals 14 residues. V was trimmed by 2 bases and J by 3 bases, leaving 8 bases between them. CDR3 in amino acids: CASSEGGIYNEQFF. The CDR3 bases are TGTGCCAGCAGTGAAGGCGGGATCTACAATGAGCAGTTCTTC. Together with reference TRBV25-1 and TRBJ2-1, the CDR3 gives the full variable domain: EADIYQTPRYLVIGTGKKITLECSQTMGHDKMYWYQQDPGMELHLIHYSYGVNSTEKGDLSSESTVSRIRTEHFPLTLESARPSHTSQYLCASSEGGIYNEQFFGPGTRLTVL.

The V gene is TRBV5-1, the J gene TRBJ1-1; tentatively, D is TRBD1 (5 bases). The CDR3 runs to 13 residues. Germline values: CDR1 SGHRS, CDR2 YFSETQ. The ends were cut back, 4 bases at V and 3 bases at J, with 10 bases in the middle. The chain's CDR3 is CASSLRGDTEAFF. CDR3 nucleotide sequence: TGCGCCAGCAGCCTTCGGGGGGACACTGAAGCTTTCTTT.

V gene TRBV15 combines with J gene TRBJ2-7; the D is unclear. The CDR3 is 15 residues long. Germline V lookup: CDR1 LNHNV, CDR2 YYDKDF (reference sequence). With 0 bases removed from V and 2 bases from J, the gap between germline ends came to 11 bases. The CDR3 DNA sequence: TGTGCCACCAGCAGAGATAAGTCACAGCCCTACGAGCAGTACTTC. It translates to CATSRDKSQPYEQYF.

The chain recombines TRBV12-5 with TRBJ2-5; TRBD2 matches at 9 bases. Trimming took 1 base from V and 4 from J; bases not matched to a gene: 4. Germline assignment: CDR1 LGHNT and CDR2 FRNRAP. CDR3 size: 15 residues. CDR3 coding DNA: TGTGCTAGTGGTTTGGGGAGCGGGGGGTCAGAGACCCAGTACTTC. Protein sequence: CASGLGSGGSETQYF.

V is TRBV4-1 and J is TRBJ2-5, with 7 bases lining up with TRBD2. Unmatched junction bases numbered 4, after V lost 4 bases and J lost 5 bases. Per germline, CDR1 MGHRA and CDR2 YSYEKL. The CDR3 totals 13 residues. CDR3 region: CASSRGREETQYF. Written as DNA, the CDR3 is TGCGCCAGCAGCCGCGGGCGGGAGGAGACCCAGTACTTC.